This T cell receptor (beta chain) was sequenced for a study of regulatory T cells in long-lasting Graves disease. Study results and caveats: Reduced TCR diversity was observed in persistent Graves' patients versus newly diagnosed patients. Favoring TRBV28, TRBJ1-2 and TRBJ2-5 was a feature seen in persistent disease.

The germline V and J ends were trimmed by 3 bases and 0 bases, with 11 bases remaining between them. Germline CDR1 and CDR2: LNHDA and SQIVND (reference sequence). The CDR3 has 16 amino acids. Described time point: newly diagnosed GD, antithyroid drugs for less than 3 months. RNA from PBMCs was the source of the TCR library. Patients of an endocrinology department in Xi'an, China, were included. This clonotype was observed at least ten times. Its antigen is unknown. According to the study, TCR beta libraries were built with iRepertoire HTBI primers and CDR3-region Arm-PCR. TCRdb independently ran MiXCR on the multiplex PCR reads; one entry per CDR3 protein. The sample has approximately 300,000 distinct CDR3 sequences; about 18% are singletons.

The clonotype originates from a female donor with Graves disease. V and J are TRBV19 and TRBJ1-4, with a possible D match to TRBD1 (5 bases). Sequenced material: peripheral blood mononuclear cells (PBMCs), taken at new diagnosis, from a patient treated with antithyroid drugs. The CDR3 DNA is TGTGCCAGTAGTATCGTACAGGCCTCAACTAATGAAAAACTGTTTTTT. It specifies CASSIVQASTNEKLFF. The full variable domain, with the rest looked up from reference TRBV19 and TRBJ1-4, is DGGITQSPKYLFRKEGQNVTLSCEQNLNHDAMYWYRQDPGQGLRLIYYSQIVNDFQKGDIAEGYSVSREKKESFPLTVTSAQKNPTAFYLCASSIVQASTNEKLFFGSGTQLSVL.